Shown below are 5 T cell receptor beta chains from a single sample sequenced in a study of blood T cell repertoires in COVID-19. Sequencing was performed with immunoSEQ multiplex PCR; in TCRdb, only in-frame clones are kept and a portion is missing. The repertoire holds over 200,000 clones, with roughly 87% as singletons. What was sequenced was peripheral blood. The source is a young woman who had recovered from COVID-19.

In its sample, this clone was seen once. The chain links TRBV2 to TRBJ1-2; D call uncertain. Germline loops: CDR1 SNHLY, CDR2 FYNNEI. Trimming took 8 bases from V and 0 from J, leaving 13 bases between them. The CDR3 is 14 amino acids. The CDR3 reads CASSRDPANYGYTF. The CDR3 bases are TGTGCCAGCTCGCGGGATCCAGCTAACTATGGCTACACCTTC.

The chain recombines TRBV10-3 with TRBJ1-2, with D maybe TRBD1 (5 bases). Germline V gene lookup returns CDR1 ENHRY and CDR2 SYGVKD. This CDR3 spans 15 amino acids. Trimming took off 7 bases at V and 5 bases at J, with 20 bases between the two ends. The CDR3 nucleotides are TGTGCCATCACATGGACACAAATATTAGGGTATGGCTACACCTTC. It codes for CAITWTQILGYGYTF.

The chain's CDR3 is CASSVVRGLGNTEAFF. Written as DNA, the CDR3 is TGTGCCAGCAGCGTAGTCCGGGGACTAGGGAACACTGAAGCTTTCTTT. The rearrangement links TRBV9 to TRBJ1-1; the D gene is possibly TRBD1 (5 bases). This CDR3 spans 16 amino acids. The V gene's germline CDR1 is SGDLS and CDR2 YYNGEE. V was clipped by 0 bases and J by 1 base, with 13 bases between them.

The CDR3 is CASSLGRGTDTQYF. For the CDR3, the DNA is TGCGCCAGCAGCTTGGGGCGGGGCACAGATACGCAGTATTTT. The chain combines TRBV5-1 with TRBJ2-3; TRBD2 is a possible D gene (5 bases). Germline CDR1 reads SGHRS; CDR2 reads YFSETQ. V gave up 0 bases and J gave up 1 base, with 6 bases separating them. CDR3 length: 14 amino acids.

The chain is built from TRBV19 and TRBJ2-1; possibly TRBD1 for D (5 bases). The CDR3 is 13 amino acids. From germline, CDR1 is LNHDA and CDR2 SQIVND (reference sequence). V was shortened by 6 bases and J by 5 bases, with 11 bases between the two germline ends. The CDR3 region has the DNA TGTGCCAGTAGCCCCTTAGGGGACAATGAGCAGTTCTTC. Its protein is CASSPLGDNEQFF. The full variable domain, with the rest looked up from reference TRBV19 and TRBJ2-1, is DGGITQSPKYLFRKEGQNVTLSCEQNLNHDAMYWYRQDPGQGLRLIYYSQIVNDFQKGDIAEGYSVSREKKESFPLTVTSAQKNPTAFYLCASSPLGDNEQFFGPGTRLTVL.